The sequence of this TCR beta chain was determined in a study of PD-L1 blockade in urothelial cancer. Time point given: peripheral blood 6 weeks after treatment start. Trimming removed 4 bases from V and 10 bases from J; junction bases left unmatched: 10. Germline CDR1 and CDR2: SQVTM and ANQGSEA. The CDR3 totals 13 residues. Data came from immunoSEQ multiplex PCR; TCRdb stores just in-frame clones and leaves some out. The sample yields some 110,000 clones, 85% to 90% seen once. The material sequenced was PBMCs, taken around atezolizumab (anti-PD-L1) treatment. The gene calls are TRBV29-1 and TRBJ1-1, with TRBD1 identical over 9 bases. The sequence came from a man aged 60-69 years with urothelial cancer. This CDR3 is CSVAQTGGAGAFF. In DNA, the CDR3 is TGCAGCGTTGCCCAAACAGGGGGCGCAGGAGCTTTCTTT.